This record covers a single T cell receptor beta chain. What it recognizes is unknown. This sample was taken from a study of T cell responses to AZD1222 COVID-19 vaccine. Whole-study context: Researchers grouped second doses given at about 4 or about 12 weeks into one pool. Whole-study findings and limits: Following two doses of AZD1222, Spike-specific TCR breadth and depth rose. At baseline, seropositivity was found in only a handful of AZD1222 recipients. Reportedly, close to half of spike-specific TCRs are directed against unmutated variant regions.

Here immunoSEQ multiplex PCR was the method, and the copy in TCRdb shows in-frame clones only, minus some. Seen here are 140,000 to 150,000 clones, about 90% observed once, and the top ten hold around 5.2%. Per germline, CDR1 KGHSH and CDR2 LQKENI. The V end was cut by 4 bases, the J end by 4 bases, with 11 bases between. This CDR3 contains 14 residues. The gene calls are TRBV18 and TRBJ2-1; weak D call: TRBD2 (7 bases). This receptor was identified in an adult in good health. This specimen was peripheral blood, taken on day 0 of AZD1222 vaccination. This chain's CDR3 is CASSRGGGYNEQFF. CDR3 DNA sequence: TGTGCCAGCTCACGAGGGGGGGGATACAATGAGCAGTTCTTC.